One TCR beta chain is described in this entry. What it recognizes is unknown. TCRdb re-called the RACE reads through MiXCR, storing one row per CDR3 protein. Among about 70,000 distinct CDR3 sequences listed, approximately 9% were seen once. This sample's time point: patch test 2, 6 weeks after DPC sensitization. Regarding treatment: therapeutic diphenylcyclopropenone sensitization with weekly scalp DPC. This sample is drawn from a study of human T cells and chemical hapten exposure. Background on the study: Sensitization applied 2% DPC to about 2 cm by about 2 cm of upper inner arm skin. General study points: Patch test score rose with PT1 expanded TCRs, significant at 8, 16, 32, not 4. Because they had alopecia, donors may respond immunologically unlike healthy people. Expanded TCRs produced significantly more large CDR3 similarity clusters than controls did.

Sample: whole blood, taken in connection with sensitization to the hapten diphenylcyclopropenone (DPC). The sequence was collected from a woman aged 45-65 years with alopecia areata. Some clones in this sample may be carry-over from other donors' samples.

The CDR3 coding sequence is TGTGCCAGCAGCTCGAGACTAGCGGGAAACCACGAGCAGTACTTC. Residues: CASSSRLAGNHEQYF. The rearrangement links TRBV7-6 to TRBJ2-7, with 11 bases lining up with TRBD2. CDR3 length: 15 residues. V lost 4 bases to trimming and J lost 5 bases; unmatched junction nucleotides: 7. In germline, CDR1 is SGHVS, CDR2 FNYEAQ. Using reference TRBV7-6 and TRBJ2-7 for the parts outside the CDR3, the full variable domain is GAGVSQSPRYKVTKRGQDVALRCDPISGHVSLYWYRQALGQGPEFLTYFNYEAQQDKSGLPNDRFSAERPEGSISTLTIQRTEQRDSAMYRCASSSRLAGNHEQYFGPGTRLTVT.